Listed below are T cell receptor beta chains from one sample, sequenced in a study of T-cell memory formation after mild COVID-19. MiXCR, run by TCRdb on the 5' RACE reads, gives a single entry per CDR3 protein. The sample lists fewer than 150,000 distinct CDR3 sequences, 14% seen once, with around 28% in the top ten. Sequenced input: PBMCs or a T cell subset sorted from them (not recorded which). These receptors were collected from an adult woman who had mild COVID-19 (a few samples of this study predate the infection). Cell type and time point are not known. The CDR3 runs from the conserved cysteine through the conserved F or W. The D gene is left open where the match is weak. Clone sizes are given selectively: once, few, many, or a class where the clone is expanded.

TRBD1 16 TRBJ1-5 TRBV4-1 few CASSHHWGQRNQPQHF
TRBD1 14 TRBJ2-7 TRBV29-1 few CSVELTGVLNEQYF
TRBD1 15 TRBJ2-3 TRBV9 few CASSVGDRAADTQYF
TRBD1 14 TRBJ1-5 TRBV6-5 few CASRPRQGGLAQHF
NA 14 TRBJ2-7 TRBV10-3 NA CAISLRGTSYEQYF
NA 15 TRBJ2-7 TRBV5-6 few CASSLAIGVSYEQYF
NA 15 TRBJ2-5 TRBV28 NA CASSSPGPGTETQYF
NA 13 TRBJ1-1 TRBV3-1 NA CASSPNWGAEAFF
NA 14 TRBJ1-6 TRBV12-2 NA CASRLVLLSSPLHF
NA 16 TRBJ2-6 TRBV12-3/TRBV12-4 few CASSSISEFWANVLTF
NA 14 TRBJ2-1 TRBV7-6 NA CASSPGDLYNEQFF
NA 15 TRBJ1-2 TRBV29-1 few CSVEGIRGRNYGYTF
NA 16 TRBJ2-3 TRBV7-9 NA CASSPPGSFNTDTQYF
NA 11 TRBJ1-3 TRBV25-1 NA CASSGGNTINF
NA 15 TRBJ2-7 TRBV12-3/TRBV12-4 few CASSFDEGISYEQYF
NA 14 TRBJ2-5 TRBV13 NA CASSPRGGGETQYF
TRBD1 13 TRBJ1-4 TRBV30 few CAWAGGFGEKLFF
TRBD1 13 TRBJ2-7 TRBV2 NA CGSGGTGVNEQYF
TRBD1 17 TRBJ2-3 TRBV6-5 NA CASSYTRTGGNTDTQYF
TRBD2 18 TRBJ2-1 TRBV6-5 NA CASSYYNPGTSGYNEQFF
TRBD2 15 TRBJ2-2 TRBV9 NA CASSVASGGAGELFF
NA 15 TRBJ2-3 TRBV13 NA CASSRLGPGSDTQYF
TRBD2 13 TRBJ2-2 TRBV12-3/TRBV12-4 few CASSFPSGGGLFF
NA 15 TRBJ2-5 TRBV7-6 NA CASSLQWTIQETQYF
TRBD1 15 TRBJ2-2 TRBV6-4 NA CASSEETGGTGELFF
TRBD2 18 TRBJ2-3 TRBV9 NA CASSVGSGGTTSTDTQYF
NA 15 TRBJ1-5 TRBV6-5 NA CASSEQGNSNQPQHF
TRBD2 16 TRBJ2-7 TRBV4-1 few CASSQDPASGHYEQYF
TRBD1 16 TRBJ1-1 TRBV27 NA CASSLLGQGEGTEAFF
TRBD2 16 TRBJ2-5 TRBV2 NA CASRGRLADSQETQYF
NA 16 TRBJ2-1 TRBV5-1 NA CASSLEVGPDYNEQFF
NA 12 TRBJ2-1 TRBV20-1 NA CSARVRSGEQFF
NA 15 TRBJ2-7 TRBV4-3 NA CASSPRWGPGYEQYF
TRBD2 14 TRBJ2-1 TRBV27 few CASRSSGSYNEQFF
NA 12 TRBJ2-1 TRBV7-9 many CASSLEVNEQFF
NA 18 TRBJ1-4 TRBV7-6 NA CASSLDTLGRPANEKLFF
TRBD1 15 TRBJ1-1 TRBV4-2 few CASSQISTGEYEAFF
NA 14 TRBJ2-7 TRBV5-1 NA CASSLYPGNYEQYF
NA 13 TRBJ1-5 TRBV4-1 many CASSQGGNQPQHF
NA 17 TRBJ1-1 TRBV11-3 NA CASSPSDGEIEKAEAFF
TRBD2 16 TRBJ2-2 TRBV4-1 NA CASSRISGGNTGELFF
NA 15 TRBJ2-3 TRBV29-1 NA CSVEGGRLPTDTQYF
NA 12 TRBJ2-7 TRBV12-3/TRBV12-4 few CASSLALAEQYF
NA 15 TRBJ1-2 TRBV5-1 few CASRKEGSPSYGYTF
NA 12 TRBJ2-7 TRBV6-5 NA CASSWDQSEQYF
TRBD2 16 TRBJ2-7 TRBV20-1 NA CSARDPASGRSYEQYF
TRBD2 16 TRBJ2-3 TRBV11-2 few CASSGQSAGGPDTQYF
TRBD2 16 TRBJ2-1 TRBV20-1 NA CSVRTSGSPPYNEQFF
NA 14 TRBJ2-2 TRBV29-1 NA CSVQGTLNTGELFF
TRBD1 16 TRBJ1-2 TRBV24-1 NA CATSDPTDRVHYGYTF
NA 16 TRBJ1-4 TRBV4-1 NA CASSRTTQATNEKLFF